This T cell receptor beta chain was captured by sequencing in a study of PD-L1 blockade in urothelial cancer. This sample's time point: peripheral blood 6 weeks after treatment start. CDR3 length: 17 amino acids. CDR1 SGDLS and CDR2 YYNGEE come from the germline V gene. V was pared by 1 base and J by 2 bases, with 15 bases between. The method was immunoSEQ multiplex PCR; TCRdb's version includes in-frame clones alone and lacks a portion of them. The sample contains 29,000 or so clones, 84% of which appear only once. The chain joins TRBV9 to TRBJ2-2; the D gene is possibly TRBD1 (6 bases). The TCR sequence derives from a man in his 70s with urothelial cancer. The sequenced sample was PBMCs, obtained around atezolizumab (anti-PD-L1) treatment. CDR3 nucleotide sequence: TGTGCCAGCAGCGTACCCCACCCGGGACAAAACACCGGGGAGCTGTTTTTT. Protein sequence: CASSVPHPGQNTGELFF.